Sequencing of this T cell receptor beta chain was carried out in a study of cytomegalovirus exposure and HLA in healthy donors. Whole-study context: Among 150 million to 200 million T cells, an earlier analysis found around 100 million unique TCR beta sequences.

Details on this clone: Its cognate antigen is unknown.

The PCR made use of 60 Vbeta and 13 Jbeta primers. Method: immunoSEQ multiplex PCR; TCRdb's copy keeps in-frame clones and lacks some. Seen in this sample are 130,000 or so clones; the ten most common clones hold under 2.5%. With 0 bases clipped from V and 5 bases from J, the junction kept 5 bases outside the gene matches. Germline CDR1 LGHNA, CDR2 YNFKEQ. This CDR3 spans 18 amino acids. General study findings and limits: The study put 150 to 200 TCR beta chains on its list as cytomegalovirus-associated. By a later analysis, the bulk of CMV-associated TCR beta chains appeared HLA-restricted. Associated with HLA alleles at 0.05 false discovery rate in a later analysis were 16,951 TCR beta sequences.

Sequencing was done on a sample of PBMCs. This rearrangement joins TRBV4-2 to TRBJ2-6; 12 bases line up with TRBD1. This clonotype originated in a young woman in good health and CMV-seronegative. This CDR3 is CASSQEGTGGLWANVLTF. CDR3 in DNA: TGTGCCAGCAGCCAAGAGGGGACAGGGGGCCTCTGGGCCAACGTCCTGACTTTC.